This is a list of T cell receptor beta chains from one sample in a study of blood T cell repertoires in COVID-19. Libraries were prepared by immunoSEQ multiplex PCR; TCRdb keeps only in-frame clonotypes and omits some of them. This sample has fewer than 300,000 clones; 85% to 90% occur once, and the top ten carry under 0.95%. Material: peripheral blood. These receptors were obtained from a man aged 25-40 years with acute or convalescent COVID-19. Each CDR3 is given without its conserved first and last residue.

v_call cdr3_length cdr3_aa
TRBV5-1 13 ASSYRTGGDSPLH
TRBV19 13 ASSMDRGLANEQF
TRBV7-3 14 ASSRTLAGGYNEQF
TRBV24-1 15 ATSNRDNPPNTGELF
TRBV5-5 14 ASTLAGQGESREQY
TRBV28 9 ASSFVSSVF
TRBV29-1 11 SARRDLNTEAF
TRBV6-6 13 ASSYTQQGREPQH
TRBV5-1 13 ASSNGGFSYNEQF
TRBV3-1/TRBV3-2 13 ASSEYRAKLAEAF
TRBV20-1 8 SAHYNEQF
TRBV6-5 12 ASRLAGGRDEQF
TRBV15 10 ATSRVEEPQH
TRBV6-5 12 ASTRGQGTYEQY
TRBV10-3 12 AIRRTGGDSPLH
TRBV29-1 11 SATTDSSYEQY
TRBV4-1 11 ASSHPGPSPLH
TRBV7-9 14 ASSLVPKRAGNTIY
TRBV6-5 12 ASSVHPQSDTQY
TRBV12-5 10 AKGRGLLGYT
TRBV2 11 ASRDREVAEAF
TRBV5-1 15 ASGPSSGRVNTGELF
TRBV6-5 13 ASSIYPGADDEAF
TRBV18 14 ASSPNAGTGSEKLF
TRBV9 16 ASSVSTGQGKRGNTIY